Listed below are T cell receptor beta chains from one sample, sequenced in a study of T-cell memory formation after mild COVID-19. Each CDR3 protein gets one entry after TCRdb re-called the 5' RACE reads with MiXCR. The table lists about 340,000 distinct CDR3 sequences, more than 15% of them singletons. Source material: PBMCs or a T cell subset sorted from them (not recorded which). Source of these receptors: a man aged 18 to 30 who had mild COVID-19 (a few samples of this study predate the infection). Cell type and time point are not known. Both conserved end residues are part of each CDR3. Each record gives: CDR3 length, J gene, clone size, V gene, D gene, CDR3 DNA, CDR3 protein. The D gene is left open where the match is weak. Clone sizes are given selectively: once, few, many, or a class where the clone is expanded.

length: 14; J: TRBJ1-4; size: few; V: TRBV25-1; D: NA; DNA: TGTGCCAGCAGTGCCAGCGTAGGGTTTGAAAAACTGTTTTTT; CDR3: CASSASVGFEKLFF
length: 15; J: TRBJ1-5; size: many; V: TRBV4-1; D: TRBD1; DNA: TGCGCCAGCAGCCCCGGGGACAGGGGGTATCAGCCCCAGCATTTT; CDR3: CASSPGDRGYQPQHF
length: 14; J: TRBJ2-5; size: NA; V: TRBV7-2; D: TRBD1; DNA: TGTGCCAGCAGCTTACCCGGGACAGGGAAGACCCAGTACTTC; CDR3: CASSLPGTGKTQYF
length: 13; J: TRBJ2-4; size: few; V: TRBV4-3; D: NA; DNA: TGCGCCAGCAGCCAAGATGGAGGGGGCGTTCAGTACTTC; CDR3: CASSQDGGGVQYF
length: 16; J: TRBJ2-3; size: NA; V: TRBV27; D: TRBD1; DNA: TGTGCCAGCAGTTTTGGAGGGACAGGCAGCACAGATACGCAGTATTTT; CDR3: CASSFGGTGSTDTQYF
length: 16; J: TRBJ1-2; size: few; V: TRBV4-3; D: NA; DNA: TGCGCCAGCAGCCTCAGTCGCCAGGTGGGATCATATGGCTACACCTTC; CDR3: CASSLSRQVGSYGYTF
length: 18; J: TRBJ2-7; size: NA; V: TRBV4-1; D: NA; DNA: TGCGCCAGCAGCCAAAGAGAAGAGCGGGCAGGGACCTCCTACGAGCAGTACTTC; CDR3: CASSQREERAGTSYEQYF
length: 15; J: TRBJ2-7; size: NA; V: TRBV11-2; D: TRBD1; DNA: TGTGCCAGCAGCTTTGGGACAGGGGGGTTCTACGAGCAGTACTTC; CDR3: CASSFGTGGFYEQYF
length: 14; J: TRBJ2-2; size: NA; V: TRBV5-8; D: NA; DNA: TGTGCCAGCAGCTCGACGTCTTGGGCCGGGGAGCTGTTTTTT; CDR3: CASSSTSWAGELFF
length: 17; J: TRBJ2-3; size: few; V: TRBV5-1; D: NA; DNA: TGCGCCAGCAGCTCCGCTCTTGGGACACCTTCCCCAGATACGCAGTATTTT; CDR3: CASSSALGTPSPDTQYF
length: 13; J: TRBJ1-2; size: few; V: TRBV30; D: TRBD1; DNA: TGTGCCTGGAGCCGGGACAGGGCCTATGGCTACACCTTC; CDR3: CAWSRDRAYGYTF
length: 14; J: TRBJ1-1; size: NA; V: TRBV9; D: NA; DNA: TGTGCCAGCAGCGTTGAGGGGGACGGGACTGAAGCTTTCTTT; CDR3: CASSVEGDGTEAFF
length: 15; J: TRBJ1-1; size: NA; V: TRBV10-3; D: NA; DNA: TGTGCCATCAGTGAACCCGGGACAATGAACACTGAAGCTTTCTTT; CDR3: CAISEPGTMNTEAFF
length: 14; J: TRBJ2-2; size: NA; V: TRBV28; D: NA; DNA: TGTGCCAGCAGTTTATTGGTCCTCACCGGGGAGCTGTTTTTT; CDR3: CASSLLVLTGELFF
length: 14; J: TRBJ2-6; size: few; V: TRBV2; D: NA; DNA: TGTGCCAGGGCGGGACAGTCTGGGGCCAACGTCCTGACTTTC; CDR3: CARAGQSGANVLTF
length: 15; J: TRBJ2-1; size: NA; V: TRBV5-1; D: NA; DNA: TGCGCCAGCAGCGCGCTGTCTAACTCCTACAATGAGCAGTTCTTC; CDR3: CASSALSNSYNEQFF
length: 14; J: TRBJ2-7; size: NA; V: TRBV5-1; D: NA; DNA: TGCGCCAGCAGCCTACAGGTCCTCTCCTACGAGCAGTACTTC; CDR3: CASSLQVLSYEQYF
length: 13; J: TRBJ2-5; size: few; V: TRBV7-2; D: NA; DNA: TGTGCCAGCAGCTTAGCCCCACGGGAGACCCAGTACTTC; CDR3: CASSLAPRETQYF
length: 14; J: TRBJ2-1; size: NA; V: TRBV3-1; D: NA; DNA: TGTGCCAGCAGCCCAAGAGGGTGGGGCAATGAGCAGTTCTTC; CDR3: CASSPRGWGNEQFF
length: 13; J: TRBJ2-7; size: few; V: TRBV10-3; D: TRBD1; DNA: TGTGCCATTGTCCGGGACAGGCGCGACGAGCAGTACTTC; CDR3: CAIVRDRRDEQYF
length: 17; J: TRBJ1-5; size: NA; V: TRBV20-1; D: TRBD1; DNA: TGCAGTGCTAGACCTGACAGGAGGGGGCATAGCAATCAGCCCCAGCATTTT; CDR3: CSARPDRRGHSNQPQHF
length: 14; J: TRBJ2-7; size: few; V: TRBV7-9; D: TRBD1; DNA: TGTGCCAGCAGCTCCCGGTGGGGACAGAAAGCGCAGTACTTC; CDR3: CASSSRWGQKAQYF
length: 16; J: TRBJ2-5; size: NA; V: TRBV14; D: TRBD2; DNA: TGTGCCAGCAGTGGACTAGCGGGGGCCGGGCAAGAGACCCAGTACTTC; CDR3: CASSGLAGAGQETQYF
length: 13; J: TRBJ2-1; size: many; V: TRBV30; D: NA; DNA: TGTGCCTTTCGGGGGGACACCTACAATGAGCAGTTCTTC; CDR3: CAFRGDTYNEQFF
length: 13; J: TRBJ2-4; size: few; V: TRBV6-2/TRBV6-3; D: NA; DNA: TGTGCCAGCAGTTACTCCTATGGAAACATTCAGTACTTC; CDR3: CASSYSYGNIQYF
length: 14; J: TRBJ1-2; size: few; V: TRBV6-5; D: NA; DNA: TGTGCCAGCAGTCGGACTGTTGGGGACTATGGCTACACCTTC; CDR3: CASSRTVGDYGYTF
length: 15; J: TRBJ1-2; size: many; V: TRBV7-9; D: TRBD1; DNA: TGTGCCAGCAGCTTGGGCAGGGGGCCTGCCTATGGCTACACCTTC; CDR3: CASSLGRGPAYGYTF
length: 14; J: TRBJ2-3; size: NA; V: TRBV5-1; D: NA; DNA: TGCGCCAGCAGCCGCAGGGGGGACACAGATACGCAGTATTTT; CDR3: CASSRRGDTDTQYF
length: 16; J: TRBJ1-5; size: NA; V: TRBV4-3; D: NA; DNA: TGCGCCAGCAGCCAAGATTTGGGCACAGGGATTCAGCCCCAGCATTTT; CDR3: CASSQDLGTGIQPQHF
length: 13; J: TRBJ2-1; size: many; V: TRBV7-3; D: NA; DNA: TGTGCCAGCAGCCAACAGGGCGGTAATGAGCAGTTCTTC; CDR3: CASSQQGGNEQFF
length: 13; J: TRBJ1-2; size: many; V: TRBV6-5; D: NA; DNA: TGTGCCAGCAGAGCCGGACAGTTCTATGGCTACACCTTC; CDR3: CASRAGQFYGYTF
length: 16; J: TRBJ2-7; size: NA; V: TRBV4-1; D: NA; DNA: TGCGCCAGCAGCTTCCGATTAGGGGGGAGCTCCTACGAGCAGTACTTC; CDR3: CASSFRLGGSSYEQYF
length: 16; J: TRBJ2-7; size: many; V: TRBV4-2; D: NA; DNA: TGTGCCAGCAGCCAAGTAGTTGGAGGGGCCGCCTACGAGCAGTACTTC; CDR3: CASSQVVGGAAYEQYF
length: 13; J: TRBJ1-5; size: few; V: TRBV7-8; D: NA; DNA: TGTGCCAGCAGCTTTGTGGCAAATCAGCCCCAGCATTTT; CDR3: CASSFVANQPQHF
length: 12; J: TRBJ2-7; size: few; V: TRBV2; D: NA; DNA: TGTGCCAGTACCTCGGGGGTAGGCGAGCAGTACTTC; CDR3: CASTSGVGEQYF
length: 17; J: TRBJ1-3; size: NA; V: TRBV11-2; D: TRBD1; DNA: TGTGCCAGCAGCTCCTTCGGACAGGATCCCTCTGGAAACACCATATATTTT; CDR3: CASSSFGQDPSGNTIYF
length: 17; J: TRBJ2-2; size: many; V: TRBV11-2; D: TRBD1; DNA: TGTGCCAGCAGCCTGTCTCCGGGGACAGTCGGAACCGGGGAGCTGTTTTTT; CDR3: CASSLSPGTVGTGELFF
length: 14; J: TRBJ2-7; size: many; V: TRBV7-8; D: NA; DNA: TGTGCCAGCCATCTCTTAAGGTCCGGCTACGAGCAGTACTTC; CDR3: CASHLLRSGYEQYF
length: 13; J: TRBJ2-6; size: few; V: TRBV7-9; D: NA; DNA: TGTGCCAGCACTACGCCCGGGGCCAACGTCCTGACTTTC; CDR3: CASTTPGANVLTF
length: 14; J: TRBJ1-6; size: few; V: TRBV3-1; D: NA; DNA: TGTGCCAGCAGCCAAGGACAGTATAATTCACCCCTCCACTTT; CDR3: CASSQGQYNSPLHF
length: 14; J: TRBJ2-3; size: NA; V: TRBV7-2; D: NA; DNA: TGTGCCAGCAGCTTAGGAATACCCACAGATACGCAGTATTTT; CDR3: CASSLGIPTDTQYF
length: 15; J: TRBJ2-7; size: NA; V: TRBV9; D: NA; DNA: TGTGCCAGCAGCGTAGGGGGACTGATCTCCTACGAGCAGTACTTC; CDR3: CASSVGGLISYEQYF
length: 13; J: TRBJ1-6; size: NA; V: TRBV7-2; D: NA; DNA: TGTGCCAGCAGCTTTAACCGGAATTCACCCCTCCACTTT; CDR3: CASSFNRNSPLHF
length: 14; J: TRBJ2-1; size: few; V: TRBV12-3/TRBV12-4; D: TRBD2; DNA: TGTGCCAGCAGTTTTCTAGCGGGGTCCTATGAGCAGTTCTTC; CDR3: CASSFLAGSYEQFF
length: 17; J: TRBJ1-4; size: NA; V: TRBV23-1; D: TRBD1; DNA: TGCGCCAGCAGTCAATCCGTTCGACAGGGGCCAAATGAAAAACTGTTTTTT; CDR3: CASSQSVRQGPNEKLFF